This record looks at one TCR beta chain sequence and its context. Its antigen is not identified. One end of the junction varies from germline; a read error may be responsible. The data originate from a study of tumor and adjacent non-tumor tissue in lung cancer. Study-wide context: Patients were aged about 30 to 80, around ten men and a handful of women, stage I to III. Study results and limitations: Higher tumor TCR diversity was associated with shorter survival. Top 100 clones took a larger repertoire share in normal lung. Tumor tissue had significantly higher TCR diversity than normal lung.

TCRbeta libraries were built with three rounds of nested PCR, modified from ARM-PCR. TCRdb reprocessed the multiplex PCR reads via MiXCR and lists one record per CDR3 protein. The table includes about 110,000 distinct CDR3 sequences, under 90% detected once. This CDR3 comprises 14 residues. The germline V gene has CDR1 SGHVS and CDR2 FQNEAQ. No cell sorting was done before RNA was extracted from the tissue. The chain carries TRBV7-8 and TRBJ2-5; D not certain. Sequenced: lung tumor tissue. This sequence originates from a man between 65 and 80 years old with non-small cell lung cancer. As DNA, the CDR3 is TGTGCCGGCAGCTTAGGATCGGCGCCGGAGACCCAGTACTTC. It specifies CAGSLGSAPETQYF.